A single sample gave rise to the 19 T cell receptor beta chains below, sequenced in a study of shared clonotypes between healthy human individuals. CD8 cells regarded as naive lacked CD45RO, were positively chosen for CCR7, and omitted terminally differentiated effector memory CD45RA+ cells. The data were produced by immunoSEQ multiplex PCR, yet TCRdb's version contains in-frame clones alone and is incomplete. The sample holds some 630,000 clones; about 96% are singletons and the top ten take 0.11%. The specimen sequenced was naive CD8+ T cells sorted from blood. Receptor source: a woman aged 30 to 39 in good health.

A word on this clone: The sample has other DNA sequences that encode this CDR3 too. V is TRBV29-1 and J is TRBJ2-7; D may correspond to TRBD1 or TRBD2 (5 bases each). CDR3 length: 11 amino acids. The V end was cut by 5 bases, the J end by 3 bases, with 8 bases between. CDR1 and CDR2 from the germline V gene are SQVTM and ANQGSEA. Here the CDR3 DNA reads TGCAGCGTTAGGGACGGCTACGAGCAGTACTTC. This translates into CSVRDGYEQYF.

This rearrangement joins TRBV6-1 to TRBJ1-5, with 11 bases matching TRBD1. Germline V gene data show CDR1 as MNHNS and CDR2 as SASEGT. This CDR3 spans 14 amino acids. Trimming at V came to 3 bases and at J to 10 bases, leaving 5 bases not matched to a gene. Here the CDR3 DNA reads TGTGCCAGCAGTGACTTGGGACAGGGGGTCCCCCAGCATTTT. It specifies CASSDLGQGVPQHF.

J is TRBJ1-6 and V is TRBV27; D is possibly TRBD1 (5 bases). The germline gives CDR1 MNHEY, CDR2 SMNVEV (reference sequence). V dropped 5 bases and J dropped 2 bases, with 13 bases sitting between them. The CDR3 runs to 16 residues. The CDR3 is CASSQGPGAYNSPLHF. CDR3 in DNA: TGTGCCAGCAGTCAGGGCCCCGGCGCCTATAATTCACCCCTCCACTTT.

V and J are TRBV7-9 and TRBJ2-1; 7 positions agree with TRBD2. Germline CDR1 SEHNR, CDR2 FQNEAQ (reference sequence). Trimming removed 1 base from V and 5 bases from J; junction bases left unmatched: 5. The CDR3 loop spans 15 amino acids. CDR3: CASSLVSGKHNEQFF. CDR3 coding DNA: TGTGCCAGCAGCTTAGTGAGCGGGAAACACAATGAGCAGTTCTTC.

This chain links TRBV15 with TRBJ1-5; no reliable D call. Deletions cut 3 bases from V and 6 bases from J, with 18 bases between. The CDR3 length is 16 residues. From germline, CDR1 is LNHNV and CDR2 YYDKDF (reference sequence). The CDR3 DNA reads TGTGCCACCAGCAGTTCGGCGGGGATTAGTGGTCAGCCCCAGCATTTT. Amino acids: CATSSSAGISGQPQHF. The full variable domain, rest sourced from reference TRBV15 and TRBJ1-5, is DAMVIQNPRYQVTQFGKPVTLSCSQTLNHNVMYWYQQKSSQAPKLLFHYYDKDFNNEADTPDNFQSRRPNTSFCFLDIRSPGLGDTAMYLCATSSSAGISGQPQHFGDGTRLSIL.

The J gene is TRBJ2-7, the V gene TRBV9; no firm D call. The ends were cut back, 4 bases at V and 1 base at J, with 9 bases in the middle. CDR3 length: 13 amino acids. Germline V gene lookup returns CDR1 SGDLS and CDR2 YYNGEE. The CDR3 nucleotides are TGTGCCAGCAGCCCCCGGCAATCCTACGAGCAGTACTTC. This gives the protein CASSPRQSYEQYF.

This rearrangement joins TRBV20-1 to TRBJ2-7, with no clear D. Germline CDR1 and CDR2: DFQATT and SNEGSKA (reference sequence). The CDR3 runs 11 residues. The ends were cut back, 6 bases at V and 7 bases at J, with 13 bases in the middle. The CDR3 region has the DNA TGCAGTGCCCTTTGGGTCGCTGAGCAGTACTTC. This codes for CSALWVAEQYF.

This clone appeared a single time. The chain uses TRBV28 and TRBJ2-5, with TRBD2 identical over 9 bases. The germline CDR1 and CDR2 sequences are MDHEN and SYDVKM. The CDR3 is 15 amino acids. V gave up 5 bases and J gave up 3 bases; unmatched junction bases: 7. The DNA for the CDR3 is TGTGCCAGCAGTACCCCCGAGCGGGAGGAAGAGACCCAGTACTTC. Amino acids: CASSTPEREEETQYF.

The V call is TRBV30, the J call TRBJ2-1; 8 nucleotides align to TRBD1. The CDR3 covers 13 residues. Unmatched junction bases numbered 8, after V lost 4 bases and J lost 9 bases. Germline V CDR1 and CDR2: GTSNPN, SVGIG (reference sequence). The CDR3 is CAWTQTQGAEQFF. The CDR3 DNA sequence: TGTGCCTGGACCCAGACCCAGGGGGCTGAGCAGTTCTTC.

The V gene is TRBV7-9, the J gene TRBJ2-3, with TRBD2 identical over 10 bases. V lost 5 bases, J lost 2 bases, and 10 bases stayed unmatched. This CDR3 comprises 17 residues. Germline-derived CDR1 and CDR2 are SEHNR and FQNEAQ (reference sequence). The CDR3 nucleotides are TGTGCCAGCAGCGAACCTCCCCTAGCGGGGGACACAGATACGCAGTATTTT. This gives the protein CASSEPPLAGDTDTQYF.

The rearrangement uses TRBV2 and TRBJ2-1; weak D call: TRBD1 (6 bases). Trimming pared 3 bases from V and 7 bases from J, leaving 13 bases between. The CDR3 length is 14 residues. The V gene's germline CDR1 is SNHLY and CDR2 FYNNEI. CDR3 amino acids: CASSEGQGWNEQFF. The CDR3 nucleotides read TGTGCCAGCAGTGAGGGGCAGGGGTGGAATGAGCAGTTCTTC.

The gene calls are TRBV19 and TRBJ1-5; D remains unclear. Germline V gene data show CDR1 as LNHDA and CDR2 as SQIVND (reference sequence). Trimming took 5 bases from V and 7 from J, leaving 15 bases between them. The CDR3 covers 14 residues. As DNA, the CDR3 is TGTGCCAGTAGTCCGGGCCCCAGTCACCAGCCCCAGCATTTT. Residues: CASSPGPSHQPQHF.

The chain uses TRBV6-1 and TRBJ1-2, with no clear D. The CDR3 spans 13 residues. Trimming removed 3 bases from V and 5 bases from J, with 10 bases in between. Germline CDR1 is MNHNS and CDR2 is SASEGT. This CDR3 reads CASSDWGKYGYTF. DNA for the CDR3: TGTGCCAGCAGTGATTGGGGAAAGTATGGCTACACCTTC.

Turning to this clone: Other DNA sequences of this sample code for an identical CDR3. V usage is TRBV27 and J usage is TRBJ2-7; D unclear. V was cut by 8 bases and J by 7 bases, with 27 bases left in between. Germline V gene data show CDR1 as MNHEY and CDR2 as SMNVEV (reference sequence). The CDR3 covers 16 residues. DNA for the CDR3: TGTGCCAGCTCACCCGGAACCACCGAATATCCTTGGGAGCAGTACTTC. This translates into CASSPGTTEYPWEQYF.

This sequence joins TRBV12-1 and TRBJ2-1; TRBD1, the table's D call, lacks a check against the DNA. TRBV12-1 counts as a pseudogene. The CDR3 consists of 14 residues. CDR3 coding DNA: TGTGCCAGCAGCTCAGGCCTCTCCTACAATGAGCAGTTCTTC. Translation: CASSSGLSYNEQFF.

The rearrangement links TRBV6-1 to TRBJ1-2; D is unresolved. Trimming took 2 bases from V and 5 from J, leaving 15 bases between them. Germline V lookup: CDR1 MNHNS, CDR2 SASEGT. CDR3 size: 15 residues. CDR3 amino acids: CASSELPPLWYGYTF. The CDR3 DNA reads as TGTGCCAGCAGTGAACTGCCTCCCTTATGGTATGGCTACACCTTC.

V usage is TRBV13 and J usage is TRBJ1-2, with no clear D. This CDR3 comprises 14 residues. Germline V gene sequence: CDR1 PRHDT, CDR2 FYEKMQ (reference sequence). V lost 1 base, J lost 5 bases, and 11 bases lay in between. CDR3 sequence (DNA): TGTGCCAGCAGCTTAGATGGTCCAGCATATGGCTACACCTTC. Protein sequence: CASSLDGPAYGYTF.

This sequence joins TRBV7-7 and TRBJ2-5, with 9 bases fitting TRBD1. The CDR3 runs 15 residues. The ends lost 6 bases at V and 4 bases at J; junction bases unmatched: 9. CDR1 is SSHAT and CDR2 is FNYEAQ in the germline V gene (reference sequence). As DNA, the CDR3 is TGTGCCAGCAGTTATTCGACAGGGGGGGGAGAGACCCAGTACTTC. Translating it yields CASSYSTGGGETQYF.

Turning to this clone: The sample carries other DNA sequences with the same CDR3. This chain connects TRBV4-1 to TRBJ1-5; D may be TRBD1 (5 bases). Per germline, CDR1 MGHRA and CDR2 YSYEKL. This CDR3 is built from 16 residues. Trimming stripped 0 bases from V and 0 bases from J, with 9 bases between. The chain's CDR3 is CASSQDGGLSNQPQHF. In nucleotides, the CDR3 is TGCGCCAGCAGCCAAGATGGGGGACTTAGCAATCAGCCCCAGCATTTT.